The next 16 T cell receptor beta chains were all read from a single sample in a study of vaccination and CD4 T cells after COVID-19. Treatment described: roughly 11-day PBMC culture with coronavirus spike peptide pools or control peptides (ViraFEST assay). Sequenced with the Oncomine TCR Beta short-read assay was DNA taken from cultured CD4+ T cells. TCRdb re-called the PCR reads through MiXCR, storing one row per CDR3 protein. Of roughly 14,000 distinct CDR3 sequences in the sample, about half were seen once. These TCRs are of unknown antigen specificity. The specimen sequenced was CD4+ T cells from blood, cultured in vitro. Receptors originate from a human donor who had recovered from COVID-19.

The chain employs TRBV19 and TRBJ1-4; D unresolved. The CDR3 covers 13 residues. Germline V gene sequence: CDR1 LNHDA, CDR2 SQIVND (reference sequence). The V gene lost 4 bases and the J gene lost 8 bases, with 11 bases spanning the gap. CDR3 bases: TGTGCCAGTAGTAGCTCGGGGAGGGAAAAACTGTTTTTT. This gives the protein CASSSSGREKLFF.

The CDR3 DNA follows: TGTGCCAGCAGCCCGGGACTAGCGGGGCTGTCCTACGAGCAGTACTTC. Translating gives CASSPGLAGLSYEQYF. The chain links TRBV7-2 to TRBJ2-7, with 13 bases lining up with TRBD2. V was pared by 5 bases and J by 1 base, with 5 bases of the junction left unmatched. CDR3 size: 16 residues. Germline V gene sequence: CDR1 SGHTA, CDR2 FQGNSA. The variable domain in full, completed from reference TRBV7-2 and TRBJ2-7, reads GAGVSQSPSNKVTEKGKDVELRCDPISGHTALYWYRQSLGQGLEFLIYFQGNSAPDKSGLPSDRFSAERTGGSVSTLTIQRTQQEDSAVYLCASSPGLAGLSYEQYFGPGTRLTVT.

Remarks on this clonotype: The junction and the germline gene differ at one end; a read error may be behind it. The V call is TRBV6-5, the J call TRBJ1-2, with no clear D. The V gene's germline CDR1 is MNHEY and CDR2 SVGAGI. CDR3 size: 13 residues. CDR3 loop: CASSYSRGIGYTF. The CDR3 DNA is TGTGCTAGCAGTTACTCTAGAGGGATCGGCTACACCTTC.

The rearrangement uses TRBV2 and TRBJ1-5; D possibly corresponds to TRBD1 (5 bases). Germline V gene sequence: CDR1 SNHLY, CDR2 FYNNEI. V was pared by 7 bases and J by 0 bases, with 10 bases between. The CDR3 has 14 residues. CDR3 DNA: TGTGCCAGCACAGGGACGAGTAGCAATCAGCCCCAGCATTTT. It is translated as CASTGTSSNQPQHF.

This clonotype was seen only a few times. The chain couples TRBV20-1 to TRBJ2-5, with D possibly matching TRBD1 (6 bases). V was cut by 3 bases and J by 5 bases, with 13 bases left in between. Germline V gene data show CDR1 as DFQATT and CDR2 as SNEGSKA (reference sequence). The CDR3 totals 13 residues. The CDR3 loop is CSASFRGRETQYF. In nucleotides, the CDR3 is TGCAGTGCTAGTTTCAGGGGTCGGGAGACCCAGTACTTC.

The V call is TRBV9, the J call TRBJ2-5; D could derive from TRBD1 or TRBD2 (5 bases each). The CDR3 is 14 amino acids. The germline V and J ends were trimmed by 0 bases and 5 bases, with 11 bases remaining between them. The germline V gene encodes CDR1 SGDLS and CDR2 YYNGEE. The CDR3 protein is CASSVGYWGETQYF. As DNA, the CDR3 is TGTGCCAGCAGCGTAGGATACTGGGGGGAGACCCAGTACTTC.

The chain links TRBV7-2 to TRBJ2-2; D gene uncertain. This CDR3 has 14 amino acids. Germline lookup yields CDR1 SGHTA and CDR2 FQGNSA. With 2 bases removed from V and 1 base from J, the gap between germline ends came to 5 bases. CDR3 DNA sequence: TGTGCCAGCAGCTTATCAGGGAACACCGGGGAGCTGTTTTTT. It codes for CASSLSGNTGELFF.

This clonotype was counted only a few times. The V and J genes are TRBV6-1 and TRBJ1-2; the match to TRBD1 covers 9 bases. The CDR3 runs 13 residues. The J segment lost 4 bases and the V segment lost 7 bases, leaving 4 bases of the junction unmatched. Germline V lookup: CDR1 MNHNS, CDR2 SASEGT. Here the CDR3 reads CASTRTGAYGYTF. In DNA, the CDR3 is TGTGCCAGCACTAGGACAGGGGCCTATGGCTACACCTTC.

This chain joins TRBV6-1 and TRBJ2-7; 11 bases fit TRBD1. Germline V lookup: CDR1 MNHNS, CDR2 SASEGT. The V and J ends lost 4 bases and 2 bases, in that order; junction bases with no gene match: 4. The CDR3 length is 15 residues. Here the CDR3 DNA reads TGTGCCAGCAGTGGCGGGACAGGGGGTACCTACGAGCAGTACTTC. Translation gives CASSGGTGGTYEQYF.

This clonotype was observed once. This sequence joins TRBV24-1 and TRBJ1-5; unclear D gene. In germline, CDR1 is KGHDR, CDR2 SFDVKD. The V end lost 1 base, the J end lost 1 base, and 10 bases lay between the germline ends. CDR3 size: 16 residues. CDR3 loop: CATSDFGVRSNQPQHF. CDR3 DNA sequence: TGTGCCACCAGTGATTTCGGAGTACGGAGCAATCAGCCCCAGCATTTT.

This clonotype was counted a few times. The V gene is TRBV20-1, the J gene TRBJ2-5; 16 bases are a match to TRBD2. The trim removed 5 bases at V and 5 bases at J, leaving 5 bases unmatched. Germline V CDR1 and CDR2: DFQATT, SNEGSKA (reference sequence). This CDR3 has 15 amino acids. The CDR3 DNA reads TGCAGTGCTGGGACTAGCGGGGGGGCCGGGGAGACCCAGTACTTC. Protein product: CSAGTSGGAGETQYF.

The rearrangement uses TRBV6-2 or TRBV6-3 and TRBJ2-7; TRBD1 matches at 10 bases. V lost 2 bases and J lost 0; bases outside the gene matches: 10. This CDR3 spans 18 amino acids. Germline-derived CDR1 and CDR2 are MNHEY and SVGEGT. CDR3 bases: TGTGCCAGCAGTTACAACCCCTCCGACAGGGGGCTCTCCTACGAGCAGTACTTC. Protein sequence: CASSYNPSDRGLSYEQYF.

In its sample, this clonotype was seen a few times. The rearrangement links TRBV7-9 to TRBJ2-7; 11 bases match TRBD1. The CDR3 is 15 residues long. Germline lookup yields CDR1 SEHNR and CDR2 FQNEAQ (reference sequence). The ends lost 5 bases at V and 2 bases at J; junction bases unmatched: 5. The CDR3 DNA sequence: TGTGCCAGCAGCCTTGGACAGGGGGCAGCCTACGAGCAGTACTTC. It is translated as CASSLGQGAAYEQYF.

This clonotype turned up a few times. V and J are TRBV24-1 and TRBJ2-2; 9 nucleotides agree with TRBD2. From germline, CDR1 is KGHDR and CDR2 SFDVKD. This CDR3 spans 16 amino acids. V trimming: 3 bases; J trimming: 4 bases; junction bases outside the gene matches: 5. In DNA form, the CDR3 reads TGTGCCACCAGTGATCCTAGCGGGATGGGCACCGGGGAGCTGTTTTTT. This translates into CATSDPSGMGTGELFF.

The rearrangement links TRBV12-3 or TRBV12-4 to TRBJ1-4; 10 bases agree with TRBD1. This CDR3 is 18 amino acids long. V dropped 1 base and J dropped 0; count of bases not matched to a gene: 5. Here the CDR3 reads CASSLGGGQGSTNEKLFF. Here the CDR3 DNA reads TGTGCCAGCAGTTTAGGTGGGGGACAGGGGTCAACTAATGAAAAACTGTTTTTT.

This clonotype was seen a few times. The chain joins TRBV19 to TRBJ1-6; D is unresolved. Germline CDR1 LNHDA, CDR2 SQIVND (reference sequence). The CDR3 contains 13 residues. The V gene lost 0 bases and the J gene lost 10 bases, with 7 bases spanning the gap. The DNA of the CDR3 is TGTGCCAGTAGTATAGATCTAAGCTCACCCCTCCACTTT. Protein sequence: CASSIDLSSPLHF.